This T cell receptor beta chain was recovered during a study of monozygotic twins with inflammatory bowel disease. CDR3 length: 15 amino acids. Per the germline V gene, CDR1 is SGHKS and CDR2 is YYEKEE (reference sequence). Generation of cDNA took place in eight separate reactions per sample. Following a re-call of the 5' RACE reads, TCRdb has one entry per CDR3 protein and lacks DNA. The sample includes about 110,000 distinct CDR3 sequences. Concerning this clonotype: Antigen specificity is unknown.

Study-wide results and caveats: The data gave no support to a single strong IBD-associated signal or clonotype.

The receptor was isolated from a human donor with ulcerative colitis or Crohn's disease, or a healthy co-twin of an affected twin (not recorded which). J is TRBJ1-1 and V is TRBV5-5. The sequencing sample was made of blood. The CDR3 loop reads CASSLGWAMNTEAFF.